This TCR beta chain was recorded in a study of cytomegalovirus exposure and HLA in healthy donors. Study outcomes and limitations: Among immune exposure information, only CMV serostatus was available. Sequencing likely produced, as an artifact, a cluster of highly shared sequence variants.

It was with 60 Vbeta and 13 Jbeta primers that the PCR ran. The protocol was immunoSEQ multiplex PCR, while the TCRdb copy is restricted to in-frame clones and leaves out a portion. The profile shows 150,000 or so clones, 80% of them singletons. The donors gave bone marrow, and they were healthy. This CDR3 comprises 13 residues. V lost 0 bases, J lost 5 bases, and 5 bases lay in between. Germline assignment: CDR1 LGHNA and CDR2 YNFKEQ. This clone was seen a single time. Its target is not known. The chain employs TRBV4-2 and TRBJ2-1, with D uncertain. This sequence originates from a woman aged 40-49 years in good health and CMV-seropositive. The sample taken for sequencing was PBMCs. The CDR3 nucleotides are TGTGCCAGCAGCCAAGACACTAACAATGAGCAGTTCTTC. Protein: CASSQDTNNEQFF.